The subject of this entry is one T cell receptor (beta chain). The antigen is undetermined. Preparation of TCR beta libraries was done by quantitative 5'-RACE with molecular barcodes. TCRdb recomputed calls from the 5' RACE reads with MiXCR, one row per CDR3 protein. This table has hundreds of thousands of distinct CDR3 sequences, 10% appearing once. The CDR3 spans 15 residues. J lost 1 base, V lost 1 base, and 1 base had no gene match. Germline CDR1 and CDR2: SGHTA and FQGNSA. The source of the sample is a study of CD8 T cells in ankylosing spondylitis. Overall study findings and caveats: There was a TCR beta motif, made of several highly homologous variants, that appeared characteristic of ankylosing spondylitis blood. Clones that were linked to disease were CD8+ and were relatively rare in peripheral blood. Significantly higher representation of disease-linked clones was reported for matched ankylosing spondylitis synovial fluid.

The clonotype originates from a male donor with ankylosing spondylitis or in good health (not recorded which). The sequenced sample was blood, either unsorted or a sorted T cell fraction (not recorded which). The chain combines TRBV7-2 with TRBJ2-5, with 9 nucleotides matching TRBD2. CDR3 region: CASSLVAGAQETQYF. CDR3 sequence (DNA): TGTGCCAGCAGCTTAGTAGCGGGGGCCCAAGAGACCCAGTACTTC.